This T cell receptor (beta chain) was observed in a study of prognosis after radiotherapy for stage I lung cancer. Study-wide background: Patients numbered 10 to 15 men and five or six women, aged roughly 53 to 84 with a median of around 76 years. Histology showed adenocarcinoma in around eleven patients versus squamous cell carcinoma in more than 5.

V shed 1 base and J shed 3 bases, with 6 bases lying between them. This CDR3 is built from 13 residues. Germline V gives CDR1 LGHNA, CDR2 YNFKEQ. Ten or more counts support this clonotype. With two-round multiplex PCR, TCR beta CDR3 sequences were amplified from genomic DNA. TRBV and TRBJ genes each had their own specific primers in first-round PCR. TCRdb re-called the multiplex PCR reads through MiXCR, storing one row per CDR3 protein. The sample consists of about 59,000 distinct CDR3 sequences, about 30% of them appearing once. This TCR was sampled from a donor aged 50 or older with non-small cell lung cancer. This chain links TRBV4-2 with TRBJ1-2; D unclear. The starting material was PBMCs, obtained before or after stereotactic body radiation therapy (not recorded which). The CDR3 nucleotides are TGTGCCAGCAGCCAAGGAGGAGACTATGGCTACACCTTC. Amino acid sequence: CASSQGGDYGYTF.